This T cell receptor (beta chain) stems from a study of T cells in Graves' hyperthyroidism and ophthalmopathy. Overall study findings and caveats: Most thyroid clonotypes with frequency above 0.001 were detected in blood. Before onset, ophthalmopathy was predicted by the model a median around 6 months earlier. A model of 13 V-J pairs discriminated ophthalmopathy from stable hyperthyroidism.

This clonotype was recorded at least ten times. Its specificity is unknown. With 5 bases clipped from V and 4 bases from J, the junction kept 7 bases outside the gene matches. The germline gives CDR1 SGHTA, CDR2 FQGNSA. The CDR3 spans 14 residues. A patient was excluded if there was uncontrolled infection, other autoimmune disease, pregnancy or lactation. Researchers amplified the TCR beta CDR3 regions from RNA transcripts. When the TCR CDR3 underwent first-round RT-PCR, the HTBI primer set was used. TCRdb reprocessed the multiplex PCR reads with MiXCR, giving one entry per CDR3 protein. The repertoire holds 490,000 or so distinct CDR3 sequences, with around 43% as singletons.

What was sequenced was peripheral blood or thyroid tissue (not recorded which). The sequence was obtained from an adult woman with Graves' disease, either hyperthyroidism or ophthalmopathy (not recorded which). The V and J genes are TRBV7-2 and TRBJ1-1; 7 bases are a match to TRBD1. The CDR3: CASSPQTGFTEAFF. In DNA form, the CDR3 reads TGTGCCAGCAGCCCCCAGACAGGGTTCACTGAAGCTTTCTTT.